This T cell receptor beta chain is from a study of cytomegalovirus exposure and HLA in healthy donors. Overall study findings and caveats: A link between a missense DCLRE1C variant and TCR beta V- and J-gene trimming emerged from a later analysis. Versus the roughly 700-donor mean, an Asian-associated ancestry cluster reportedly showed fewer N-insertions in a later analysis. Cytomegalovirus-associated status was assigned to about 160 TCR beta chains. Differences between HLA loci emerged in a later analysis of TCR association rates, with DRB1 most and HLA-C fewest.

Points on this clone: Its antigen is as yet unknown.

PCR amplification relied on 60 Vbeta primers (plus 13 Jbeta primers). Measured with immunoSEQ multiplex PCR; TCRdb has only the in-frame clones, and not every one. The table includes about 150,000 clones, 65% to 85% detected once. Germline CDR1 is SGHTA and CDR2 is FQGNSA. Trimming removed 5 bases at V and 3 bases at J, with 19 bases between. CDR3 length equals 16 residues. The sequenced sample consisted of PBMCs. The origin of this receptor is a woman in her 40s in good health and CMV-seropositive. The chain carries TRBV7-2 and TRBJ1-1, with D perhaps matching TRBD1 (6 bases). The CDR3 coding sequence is TGTGCCAGCAGCCAACCCTACCCAGGGGCGGACACTGAAGCTTTCTTT. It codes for CASSQPYPGADTEAFF.